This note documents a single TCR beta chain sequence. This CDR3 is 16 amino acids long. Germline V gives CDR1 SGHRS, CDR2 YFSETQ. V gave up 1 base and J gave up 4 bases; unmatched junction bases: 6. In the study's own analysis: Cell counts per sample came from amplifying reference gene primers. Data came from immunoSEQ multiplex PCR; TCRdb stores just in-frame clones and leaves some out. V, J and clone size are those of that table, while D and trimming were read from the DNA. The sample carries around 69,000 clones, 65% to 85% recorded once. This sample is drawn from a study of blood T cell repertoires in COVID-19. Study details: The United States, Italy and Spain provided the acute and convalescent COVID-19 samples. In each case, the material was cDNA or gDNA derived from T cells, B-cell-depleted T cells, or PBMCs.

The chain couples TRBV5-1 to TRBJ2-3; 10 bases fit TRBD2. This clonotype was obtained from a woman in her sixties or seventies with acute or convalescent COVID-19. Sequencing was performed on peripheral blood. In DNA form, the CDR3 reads TGCGCCAGCAGCTTGCCCACTAGCGGGACCCCAGATACGCAGTATTTT. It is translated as CASSLPTSGTPDTQYF. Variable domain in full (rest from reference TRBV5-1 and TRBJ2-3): KAGVTQTPRYLIKTRGQQVTLSCSPISGHRSVSWYQQTPGQGLQFLFEYFSETQRNKGNFPGRFSGRQFSNSRSEMNVSTLELGDSALYLCASSLPTSGTPDTQYFGPGTRLTVL.